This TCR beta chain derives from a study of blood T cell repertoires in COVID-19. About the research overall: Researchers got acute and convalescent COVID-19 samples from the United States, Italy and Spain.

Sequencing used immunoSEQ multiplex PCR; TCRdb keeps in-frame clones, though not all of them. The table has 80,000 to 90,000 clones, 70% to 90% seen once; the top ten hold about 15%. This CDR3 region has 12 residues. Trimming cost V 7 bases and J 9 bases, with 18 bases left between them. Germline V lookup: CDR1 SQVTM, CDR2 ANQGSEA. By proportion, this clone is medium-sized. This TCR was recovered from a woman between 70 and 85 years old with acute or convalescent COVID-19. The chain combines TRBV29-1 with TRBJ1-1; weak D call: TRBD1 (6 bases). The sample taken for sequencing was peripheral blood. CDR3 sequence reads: CSATGSQYQAFF. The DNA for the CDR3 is TGCAGCGCCACAGGGTCCCAATACCAAGCTTTCTTT.